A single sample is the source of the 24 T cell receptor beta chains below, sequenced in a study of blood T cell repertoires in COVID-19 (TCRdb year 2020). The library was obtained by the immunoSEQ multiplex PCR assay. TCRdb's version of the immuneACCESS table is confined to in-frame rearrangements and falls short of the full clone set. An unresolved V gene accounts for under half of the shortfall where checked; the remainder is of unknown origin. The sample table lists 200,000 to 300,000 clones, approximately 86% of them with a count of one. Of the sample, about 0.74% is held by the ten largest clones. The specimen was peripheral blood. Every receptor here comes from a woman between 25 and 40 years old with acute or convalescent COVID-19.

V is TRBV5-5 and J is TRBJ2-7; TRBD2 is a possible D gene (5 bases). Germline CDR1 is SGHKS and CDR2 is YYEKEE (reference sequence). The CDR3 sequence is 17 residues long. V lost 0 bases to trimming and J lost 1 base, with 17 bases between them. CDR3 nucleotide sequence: TGTGCCAGCAGCTTGGTCCTTGGGGATAGCGTTTCCTACGAGCAGTACTTC. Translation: CASSLVLGDSVSYEQYF.

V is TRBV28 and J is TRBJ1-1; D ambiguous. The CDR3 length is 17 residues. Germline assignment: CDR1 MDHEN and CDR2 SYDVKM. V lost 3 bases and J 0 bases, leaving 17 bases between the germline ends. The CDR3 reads CASSFGLYEGLNTEAFF. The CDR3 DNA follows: TGTGCCAGCAGTTTCGGTCTCTATGAGGGTTTGAACACTGAAGCTTTCTTT. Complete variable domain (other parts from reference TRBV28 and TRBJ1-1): DVKVTQSSRYLVKRTGEKVFLECVQDMDHENMFWYRQDPGLGLRLIYFSYDVKMKEKGDIPEGYSVSREKKERFSLILESASTNQTSMYLCASSFGLYEGLNTEAFFGQGTRLTVV.

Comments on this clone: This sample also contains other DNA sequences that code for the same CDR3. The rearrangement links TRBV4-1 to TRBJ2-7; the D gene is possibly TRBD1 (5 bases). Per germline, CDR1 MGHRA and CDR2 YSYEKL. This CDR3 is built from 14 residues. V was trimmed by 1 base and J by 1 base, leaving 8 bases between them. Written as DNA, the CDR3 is TGCGCCAGCAGCCAAGGCGACAGTTCCTACGAGCAGTACTTC. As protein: CASSQGDSSYEQYF.

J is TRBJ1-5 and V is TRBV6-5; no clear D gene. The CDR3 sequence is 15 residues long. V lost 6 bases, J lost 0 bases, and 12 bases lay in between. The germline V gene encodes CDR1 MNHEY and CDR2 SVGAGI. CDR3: CASSPGSLSNQPQHF. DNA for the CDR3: TGTGCCAGCAGCCCCGGGAGCCTTAGCAATCAGCCCCAGCATTTT.

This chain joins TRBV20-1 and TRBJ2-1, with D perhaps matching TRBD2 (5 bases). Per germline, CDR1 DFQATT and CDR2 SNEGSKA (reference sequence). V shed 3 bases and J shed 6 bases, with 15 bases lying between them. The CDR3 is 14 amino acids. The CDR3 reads CSASIKAEVNEQFF. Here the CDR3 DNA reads TGCAGTGCTAGTATAAAGGCGGAGGTCAATGAGCAGTTCTTC.

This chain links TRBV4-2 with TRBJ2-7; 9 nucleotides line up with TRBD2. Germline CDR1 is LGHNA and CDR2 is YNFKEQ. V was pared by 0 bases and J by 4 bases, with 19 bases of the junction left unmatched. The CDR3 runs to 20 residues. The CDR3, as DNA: TGTGCCAGCAGCCAAGACAGTATGGCTAGCGGGAAGTGGCTGGAATACGAGCAGTACTTC. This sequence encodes CASSQDSMASGKWLEYEQYF.

In DNA form, the CDR3 reads TGTGCCAGCAGCCCGGACAGGAACCTCTATGGCTACACCTTC. Translated: CASSPDRNLYGYTF. The gene calls are TRBV9 and TRBJ1-2; 7 bases are shared with TRBD1. There are 14 residues in the CDR3. The trim removed 4 bases at V and 4 bases at J, leaving 7 bases unmatched. Germline V gene lookup returns CDR1 SGDLS and CDR2 YYNGEE.

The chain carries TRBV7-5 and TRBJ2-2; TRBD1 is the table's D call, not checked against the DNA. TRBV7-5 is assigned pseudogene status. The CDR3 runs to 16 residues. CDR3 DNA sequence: TGTGCCAGAACCCACCGCTCAGGGGGAAGGGCCGGGGAGCTGTTTTTT. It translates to CARTHRSGGRAGELFF.

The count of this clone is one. The CDR3 loop is CASSSRERSSYEQYF. In nucleotides, the CDR3 is TGTGCCAGCAGTAGCCGGGAGAGAAGCTCCTACGAGCAGTACTTC. V usage is TRBV6-5 and J usage is TRBJ2-7; tentatively, D is TRBD2 (6 bases). The germline V gene has CDR1 MNHEY and CDR2 SVGAGI. The CDR3 length is 15 residues. V lost 5 bases and J 0 bases, leaving 14 bases between the germline ends.

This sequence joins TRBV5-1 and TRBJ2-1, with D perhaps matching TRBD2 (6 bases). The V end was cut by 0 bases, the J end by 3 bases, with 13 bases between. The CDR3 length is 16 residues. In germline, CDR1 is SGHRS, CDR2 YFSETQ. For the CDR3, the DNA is TGCGCCAGCAGCTTGGTTGGTGGCGGGATCTACAATGAGCAGTTCTTC. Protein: CASSLVGGGIYNEQFF.

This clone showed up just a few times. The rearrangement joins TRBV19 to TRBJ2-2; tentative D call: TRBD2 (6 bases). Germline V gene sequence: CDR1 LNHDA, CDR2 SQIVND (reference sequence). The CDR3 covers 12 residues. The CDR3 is CASGVNTGELFF. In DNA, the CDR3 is TGTGCTAGCGGAGTGAACACCGGGGAGCTGTTTTTT. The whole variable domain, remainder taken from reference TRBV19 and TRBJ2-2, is DGGITQSPKYLFRKEGQNVTLSCEQNLNHDAMYWYRQDPGQGLRLIYYSQIVNDFQKGDIAEGYSVSREKKESFPLTVTSAQKNPTAFYLCASGVNTGELFFGEGSRLTVL.

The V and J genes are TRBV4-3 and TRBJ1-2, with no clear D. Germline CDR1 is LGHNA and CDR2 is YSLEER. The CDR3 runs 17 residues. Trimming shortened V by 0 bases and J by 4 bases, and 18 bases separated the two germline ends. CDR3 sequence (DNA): TGCGCCAGCAGCCAAGATCGAGTGGCAGCTCAGGTCTATGGCTACACCTTC. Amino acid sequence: CASSQDRVAAQVYGYTF.

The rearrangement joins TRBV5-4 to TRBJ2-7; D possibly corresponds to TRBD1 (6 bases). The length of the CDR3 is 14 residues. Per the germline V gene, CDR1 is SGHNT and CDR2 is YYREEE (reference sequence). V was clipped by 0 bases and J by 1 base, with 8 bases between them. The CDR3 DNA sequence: TGTGCCAGCAGCTTGGTTCAGGGGTCCTACGAGCAGTACTTC. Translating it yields CASSLVQGSYEQYF.

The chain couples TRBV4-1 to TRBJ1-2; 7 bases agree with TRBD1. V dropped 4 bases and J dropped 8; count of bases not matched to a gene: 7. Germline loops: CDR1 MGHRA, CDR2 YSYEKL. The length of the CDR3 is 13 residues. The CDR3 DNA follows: TGCGCCAGCAGCCCAACAGGGGTCTCCGGCTACACCTTC. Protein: CASSPTGVSGYTF.

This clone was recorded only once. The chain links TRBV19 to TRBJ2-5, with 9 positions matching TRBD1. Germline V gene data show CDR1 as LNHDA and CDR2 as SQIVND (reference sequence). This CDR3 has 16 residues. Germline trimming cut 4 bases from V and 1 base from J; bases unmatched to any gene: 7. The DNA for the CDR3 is TGTGCCAGTAGTAGCTACGAGGGACAGGGCCAAGAGACCCAGTACTTC. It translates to CASSSYEGQGQETQYF.

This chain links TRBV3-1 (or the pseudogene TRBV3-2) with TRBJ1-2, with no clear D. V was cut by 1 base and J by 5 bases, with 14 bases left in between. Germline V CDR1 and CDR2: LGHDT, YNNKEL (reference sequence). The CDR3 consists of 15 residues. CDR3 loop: CASSQVSSPDYGYTF. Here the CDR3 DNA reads TGTGCCAGCAGCCAAGTTAGCTCCCCTGATTATGGCTACACCTTC.

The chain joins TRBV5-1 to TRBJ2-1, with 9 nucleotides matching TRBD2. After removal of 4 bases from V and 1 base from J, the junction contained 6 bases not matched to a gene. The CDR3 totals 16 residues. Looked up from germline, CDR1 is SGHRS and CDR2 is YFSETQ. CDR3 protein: CASSRSGSRSYNEQFF. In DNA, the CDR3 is TGCGCCAGCAGCCGTAGCGGGAGTCGGTCCTACAATGAGCAGTTCTTC. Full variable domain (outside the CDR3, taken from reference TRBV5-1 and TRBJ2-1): KAGVTQTPRYLIKTRGQQVTLSCSPISGHRSVSWYQQTPGQGLQFLFEYFSETQRNKGNFPGRFSGRQFSNSRSEMNVSTLELGDSALYLCASSRSGSRSYNEQFFGPGTRLTVL.

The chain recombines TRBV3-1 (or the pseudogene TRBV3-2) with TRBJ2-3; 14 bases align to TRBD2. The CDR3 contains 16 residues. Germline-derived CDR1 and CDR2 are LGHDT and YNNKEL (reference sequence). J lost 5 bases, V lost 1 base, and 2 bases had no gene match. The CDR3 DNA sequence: TGTGCCAGCAGCCAAGCGGGACTAGCGGGAGTAGATACGCAGTATTTT. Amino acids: CASSQAGLAGVDTQYF.

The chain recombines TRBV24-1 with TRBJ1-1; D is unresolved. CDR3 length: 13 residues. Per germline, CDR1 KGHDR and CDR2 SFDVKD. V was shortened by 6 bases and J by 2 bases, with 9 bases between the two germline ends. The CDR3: CATSSGRNTEAFF. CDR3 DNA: TGTGCCACCAGTAGCGGCCGAAACACTGAAGCTTTCTTT.

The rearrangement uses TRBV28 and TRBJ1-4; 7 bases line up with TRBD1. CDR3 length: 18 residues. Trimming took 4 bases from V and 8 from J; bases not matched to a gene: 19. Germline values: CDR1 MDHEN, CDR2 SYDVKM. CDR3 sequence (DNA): TGTGCCAGCAGTTCCCCGACAGGGACGTGGATGGTCGGAGAAAAACTGTTTTTT. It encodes CASSSPTGTWMVGEKLFF.

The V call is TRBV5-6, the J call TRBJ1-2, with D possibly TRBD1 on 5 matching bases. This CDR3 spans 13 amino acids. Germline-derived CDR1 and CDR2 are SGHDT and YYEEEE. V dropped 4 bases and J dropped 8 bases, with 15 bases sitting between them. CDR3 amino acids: CASSRKGQWGYTF. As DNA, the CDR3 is TGTGCCAGCAGCCGCAAGGGGCAGTGGGGCTACACCTTC.

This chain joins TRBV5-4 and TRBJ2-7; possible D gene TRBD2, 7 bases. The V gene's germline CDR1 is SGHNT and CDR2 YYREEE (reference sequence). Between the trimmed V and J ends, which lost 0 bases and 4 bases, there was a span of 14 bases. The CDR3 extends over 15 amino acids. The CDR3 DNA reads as TGTGCCAGCAGCTTGGGAAGGGGGGGTGTTTACGAGCAGTACTTC. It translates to CASSLGRGGVYEQYF.

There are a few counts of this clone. The CDR3 sequence: CASSLARGHLNTEAFF. CDR3 DNA: TGTGCCAGCAGCTTAGCAAGGGGACATTTGAACACTGAAGCTTTCTTT. The V gene is TRBV7-6, the J gene TRBJ1-1; maybe TRBD1 (6 bases). This CDR3 region has 16 residues. Per germline, CDR1 SGHVS and CDR2 FNYEAQ. Trimming pared 0 bases from V and 0 bases from J, leaving 11 bases between.

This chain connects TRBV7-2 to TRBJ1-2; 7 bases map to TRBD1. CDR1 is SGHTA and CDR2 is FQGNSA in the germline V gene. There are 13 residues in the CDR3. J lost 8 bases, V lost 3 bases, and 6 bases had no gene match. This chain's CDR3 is CASSLETGTGYTF. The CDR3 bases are TGTGCCAGCAGCTTGGAGACAGGGACGGGCTACACCTTC.